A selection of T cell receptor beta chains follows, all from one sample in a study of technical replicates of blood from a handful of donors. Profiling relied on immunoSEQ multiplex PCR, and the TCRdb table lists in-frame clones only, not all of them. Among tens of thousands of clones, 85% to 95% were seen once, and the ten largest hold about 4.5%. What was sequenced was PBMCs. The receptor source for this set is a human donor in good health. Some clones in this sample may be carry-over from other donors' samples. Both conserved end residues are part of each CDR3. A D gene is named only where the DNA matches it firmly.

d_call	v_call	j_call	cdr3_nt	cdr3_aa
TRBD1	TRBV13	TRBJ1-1	TGTGCCAGCCTAGTTGGGTCAACAGGGGGCCACACTGAAGCTTTCTTT	CASLVGSTGGHTEAFF
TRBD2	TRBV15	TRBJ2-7	TGTGCCACCAGCAGGGGCGGGCTAGCGGGAGGGCCCGAAGACGAGCAGTACTTC	CATSRGGLAGGPEDEQYF
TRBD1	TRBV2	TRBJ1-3	TGTGCCAGCAGAGCAGGGGGCTTGTCTGGAAACACCATATATTTT	CASRAGGLSGNTIYF
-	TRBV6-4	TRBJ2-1	TGTGCCAGCAGTGACGCTGGGAGTTATCGGAAGTTCTTC	CASSDAGSYRKFF
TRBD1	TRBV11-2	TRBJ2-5	TGTGCCAGCAGCTTAGGGGCGGGACAGGGAAAGACCCAGTACTTC	CASSLGAGQGKTQYF
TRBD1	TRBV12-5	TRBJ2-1	TGTGCTAGTGGGGGTGGGGCAGGGGGATCGGATGAGCAGTTCTTC	CASGGGAGGSDEQFF
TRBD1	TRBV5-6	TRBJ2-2	TGTGCCAGCAGCTTCAGACAGGGGGCATGGACCGGGGAGCTGTTTTTT	CASSFRQGAWTGELFF
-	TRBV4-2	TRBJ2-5	TGTGCCAGCAGCCTCGAGAGGGAGACCCAGTACTTC	CASSLERETQYF
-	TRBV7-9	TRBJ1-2	TGTGCCAGCAGCCTAGAACAATCAAGCTATGGCTACACCTTC	CASSLEQSSYGYTF
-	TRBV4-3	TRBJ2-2	TGCGCCAGCAGCCAAGATCCGACTCTCACCGGGGAGCTGTTTTTT	CASSQDPTLTGELFF
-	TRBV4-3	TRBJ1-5	TGCGCCAGCAGCCTCGGTAACAATCAGCCCCAGCATTTT	CASSLGNNQPQHF
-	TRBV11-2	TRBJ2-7	TGTGCCAGCAGTACCCCCGGCCCGAGGCGGTACGAGCAGTACTTC	CASSTPGPRRYEQYF
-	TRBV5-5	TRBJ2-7	TGTGCCAGCAGCTCCGCGGGCCGGGGTATTACCTACGAGCAGTACTTC	CASSSAGRGITYEQYF
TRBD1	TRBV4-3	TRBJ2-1	TGCGCCAGCAGCCAAGGGGTCAAATGGCGGGACAGGAGAAGCGATGAGCAGTTCTTC	CASSQGVKWRDRRSDEQFF
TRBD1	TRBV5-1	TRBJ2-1	TGCGCCAGCAGCTTGTCCGGGACCAAGACAGGGGATGAGCAGTTCTTC	CASSLSGTKTGDEQFF
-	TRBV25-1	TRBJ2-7	TGTGCCAGCAGTGAATCGAGTTGGGGCTACGAGCAGTACTTC	CASSESSWGYEQYF
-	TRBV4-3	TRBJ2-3	TGCGCCAGCAGCCAGCGACAGGGCACAGATACGCAGTATTTT	CASSQRQGTDTQYF
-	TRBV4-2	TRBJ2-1	TGTGCCAGCAGCCAAGATCTGGGGACTGATGAGCAGTTCTTC	CASSQDLGTDEQFF